This TCR beta chain stems from a study of blood T cell repertoires in COVID-19. V was clipped by 4 bases and J by 1 base; unmatched bases: 1. Per germline, CDR1 SEHNR and CDR2 FQNEAQ (reference sequence). This CDR3 has 14 residues. Repertoires were generated with immunoSEQ multiplex PCR, while TCRdb's copy carries only in-frame clones and drops some. This sample has 200,000 to 300,000 clones; 80% to 90% occur once, and the top ten carry 1.3% to 1.5%. The sample was peripheral blood. This TCR came from a man at least 80 years old with acute or convalescent COVID-19. The gene calls are TRBV7-9 and TRBJ1-3; 7 bases match TRBD1. CDR3 in DNA: TGTGCCAGCAGCTGGGGACAGTCTGGAAACACCATATATTTT. Its translation: CASSWGQSGNTIYF.